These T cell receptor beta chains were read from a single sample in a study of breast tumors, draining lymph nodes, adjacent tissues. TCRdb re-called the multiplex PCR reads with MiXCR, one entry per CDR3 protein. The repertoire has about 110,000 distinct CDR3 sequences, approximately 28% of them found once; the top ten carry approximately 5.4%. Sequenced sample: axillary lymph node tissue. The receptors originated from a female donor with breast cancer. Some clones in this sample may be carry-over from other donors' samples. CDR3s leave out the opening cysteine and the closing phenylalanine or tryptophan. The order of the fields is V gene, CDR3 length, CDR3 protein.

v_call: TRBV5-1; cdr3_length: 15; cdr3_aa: ASSFSNSRGIADTQY
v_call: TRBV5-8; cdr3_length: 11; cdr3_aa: ASSPGDRYEQY
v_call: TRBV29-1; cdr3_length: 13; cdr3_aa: SGLFAGHTNEKLF
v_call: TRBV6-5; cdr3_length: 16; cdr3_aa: ASSYSFWDRGQGNTIY
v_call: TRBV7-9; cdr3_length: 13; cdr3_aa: ASSLATGGNSPLH
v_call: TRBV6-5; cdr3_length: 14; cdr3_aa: ASSYRTGVHTGELF
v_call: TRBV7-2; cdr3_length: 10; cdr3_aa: ASSLAVGGAF
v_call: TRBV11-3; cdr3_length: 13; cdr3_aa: ASSLGTGGSYEQY
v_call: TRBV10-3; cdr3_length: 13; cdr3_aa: AISVVSGASYGYT
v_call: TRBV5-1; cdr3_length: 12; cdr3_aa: ASSRDREGNTIY
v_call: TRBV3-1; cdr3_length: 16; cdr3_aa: ASSQEMGSGSSTDTQY
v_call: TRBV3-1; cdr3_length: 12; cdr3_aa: ASSRDSYNSPLH
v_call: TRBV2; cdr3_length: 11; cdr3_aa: ASKKGGNSPLH
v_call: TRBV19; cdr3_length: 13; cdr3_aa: ASSIITGGQETQY
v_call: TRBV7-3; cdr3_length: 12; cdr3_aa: ASSPVGGDETQY
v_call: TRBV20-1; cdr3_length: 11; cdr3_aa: SARNLRLETQY
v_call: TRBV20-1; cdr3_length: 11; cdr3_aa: SARDRWGGAYT
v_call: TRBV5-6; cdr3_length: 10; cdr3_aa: ASSRDRNIQY
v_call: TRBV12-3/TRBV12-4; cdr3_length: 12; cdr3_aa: ASSFQGRRKTQY
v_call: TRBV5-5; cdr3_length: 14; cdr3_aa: ASSLSGAMLGETQY
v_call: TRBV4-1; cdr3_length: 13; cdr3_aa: ASSHLGQGNTKAF
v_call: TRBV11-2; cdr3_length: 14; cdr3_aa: ASSLVASGRPNEQF
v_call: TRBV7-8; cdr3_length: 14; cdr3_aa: ASSLGPRGSGTEPF
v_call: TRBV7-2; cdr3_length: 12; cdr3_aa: ASSSERGTDTQY
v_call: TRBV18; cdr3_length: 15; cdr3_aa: ASSPPNGGLYTDTQY
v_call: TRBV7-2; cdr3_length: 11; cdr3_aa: ASSLNPGGTTF
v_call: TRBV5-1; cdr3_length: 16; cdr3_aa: TSVPAWTGTAYTGELF
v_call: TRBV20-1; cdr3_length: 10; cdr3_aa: SYGEANYGSA
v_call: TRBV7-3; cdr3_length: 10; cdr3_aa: ASSLPDNEQF
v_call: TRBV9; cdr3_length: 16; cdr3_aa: ASTPVRRRLSGRDTQY
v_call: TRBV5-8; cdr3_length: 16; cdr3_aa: ASSLAPGKAGGIYEQY
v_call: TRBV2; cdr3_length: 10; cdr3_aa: ASLEDSYGYT
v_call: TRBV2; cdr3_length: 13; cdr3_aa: ASSRLAAGYNEQF
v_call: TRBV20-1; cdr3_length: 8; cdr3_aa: CANTGELF
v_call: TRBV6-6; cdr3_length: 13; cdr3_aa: ASMIQGASNQPQH
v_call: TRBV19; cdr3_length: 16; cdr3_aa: ASSFRLAGAILQETQY
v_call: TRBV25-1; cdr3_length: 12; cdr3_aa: ASSIKGGTDTQY
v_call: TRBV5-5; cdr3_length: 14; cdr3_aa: ASSLELARGVETQY
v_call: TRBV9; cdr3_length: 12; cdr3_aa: ASSVGGETYEQY
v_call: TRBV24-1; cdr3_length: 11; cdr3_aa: ATSDPQTYEQY
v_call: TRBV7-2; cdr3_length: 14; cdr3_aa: ASSQQGCANTGELF
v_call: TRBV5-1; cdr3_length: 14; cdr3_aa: ASSLDSGHYNEKLF
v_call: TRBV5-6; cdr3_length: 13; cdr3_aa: ASSLIGSWEETQY
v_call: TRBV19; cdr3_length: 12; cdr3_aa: ASSVGTENSPLH